This T cell receptor (beta chain) was retrieved from a study of tumor-infiltrating lymphocytes in oesophageal squamous cell carcinoma. TCRdb recomputed calls from the PCR reads with MiXCR, one row per CDR3 protein. The table has 10,000 to 14,000 distinct CDR3 sequences, roughly 53% seen once; the top ten hold about 24%. CDR1 is MDHEN, CDR2 SYDVKM, per germline. Trimming cost V 7 bases and J 1 base, with 10 bases left between them. The CDR3 runs 13 residues. Sequencing used esophageal tumor tissue. The sequence was collected from a male donor with esophageal squamous cell carcinoma. The rearrangement links TRBV28 to TRBJ1-2, with a weak D call TRBD1 (5 bases). The CDR3 is CASIRQINYGYTF. CDR3 in DNA: TGTGCCAGCATACGACAGATTAACTATGGCTACACCTTC.